The present T cell receptor beta chain was sequenced within a study of Tregs in tolerant kidney transplant recipients. Study summary: Related graft donors supplied nonmyeloablative bone marrow transplants, and mixed chimerism was transient. Study outcomes and limitations: Donor-specific Treg expansion exceeded global Treg expansion in tolerant patients, suggesting antigen drive.

Points on this clone: Its cognate antigen is unknown.

This CDR3 is 15 amino acids long. V gave up 4 bases and J gave up 2 bases, with 13 bases separating them. Germline CDR1 is MDHEN and CDR2 is SYDVKM. Profiling relied on immunoSEQ multiplex PCR, and the TCRdb table lists in-frame clones only, not all of them. The sample lists about 110,000 clones; roughly 90% were seen once. This chain uses TRBV28 with TRBJ2-3, with a tentative D call TRBD2 (5 bases). Material: CD4+ T cells from blood, obtained before the transplant. The receptor's source is a human donor who received a combined kidney and bone marrow transplant. This CDR3 is CASSSLGGYTDTQYF. The CDR3 DNA sequence: TGTGCCAGCAGTTCCCTTGGCGGGTACACAGATACGCAGTATTTT.